This T cell receptor (beta chain) was sequenced for a study of T cells in Graves' hyperthyroidism and ophthalmopathy. CDR3 length equals 16 residues. V lost 4 bases and J lost 5; bases outside the gene matches: 11. No progression to ophthalmopathy during 18 months of follow-up defined stable disease. This clonotype was observed many times. TCR beta CDR3 region amplification was performed from RNA transcripts. The study used the HTBI primer set for a first-round RT-PCR of the TCR CDR3. MiXCR, applied by TCRdb to the multiplex PCR reads, yields one record per CDR3 protein. The sample consists of 550,000 to 600,000 distinct CDR3 sequences, around 15% of them appearing once.

The sample was blood. The sequence derives from a woman between 18 and 30 years old with Graves' hyperthyroidism. The J gene is TRBJ2-5, the V gene TRBV12-3 or TRBV12-4; 9 nucleotides agree with TRBD1. CDR3 in DNA: TGTGCCAGCAGTTCCGGGACAGGGCCTCGTAGGGAGACCCAGTACTTC. Its protein product is CASSSGTGPRRETQYF.